This TCR beta chain is drawn from a study of blood T cell repertoires in COVID-19. Study summary: Collection of acute and convalescent COVID-19 samples took place in the United States, Italy and Spain. T cells, B-cell-depleted T cells, or PBMCs provided the cDNA or gDNA that served as material.

This CDR3 has 14 amino acids. Germline CDR1 and CDR2: KGHSH and LQKENI. V lost 3 bases and J 5 bases, leaving 12 bases between the germline ends. As processed by the authors: Scientists estimated how many nucleated cells there were by amplifying reference gene primers. Clones were sequenced by immunoSEQ multiplex PCR, and TCRdb holds only the in-frame ones, with some missing. For V, J and clone size, that table is used; D and trimming come from the DNA. The table includes 100,000 to 150,000 clones, over 75% detected once. Sequenced input: peripheral blood. This clonotype was sampled from an elderly woman with acute or convalescent COVID-19. The V gene is TRBV18, the J gene TRBJ2-3; D uncertain. CDR3 region: CASSPVADRDTQYF. The CDR3 region has the DNA TGTGCCAGCTCACCGGTAGCCGACCGAGATACGCAGTATTTT.